Included here is one T cell receptor (beta chain) sequence, with context. Its antigen is unknown. The input lacks base qualities; no much larger clone sits a single base away. The cohort was made up of approximately 700 healthy bone marrow donors. At the time of sampling, every cohort member was nominally healthy, though immune exposures that went unrecorded were likely present. The donor tested CMV seronegative and was one of the 352 seronegative cohort members. Every donor gave a peripheral blood sample, and the peripheral blood mononuclear cells from that sample were used for TCR beta sequencing. Genomic DNA was extracted from the blood cell samples with the Qiagen DNeasy Blood Extraction Kit. The data derive from a study of cytomegalovirus exposure and HLA in healthy donors (dated by TCRdb to the late 2010s). About the full investigation: An earlier analysis of roughly 500 of the donors reported about 300 Gb of sequence data and 117 million unique TCR beta sequences obtained from 150 million to 200 million T cells. About 300 gigabases of sequencing data and 78 million or so unique TCR sequences were included in an early release covering several hundred HLA-typed donors. The genetic ancestry cluster associated with self-reported Caucasian donors included about 81% of the 398 genotyped donors. In a later analysis, previously published TCR beta repertoires from 550 to 700 donors were re-analyzed and high-resolution HLA genotyping was added so that TCR occurrence patterns could be studied. To predict cytomegalovirus infection status, the study combined high-throughput TCR immunosequencing, statistical association of individual TCRs with disease status, and machine learning. The number of donors typed differed by locus, with roughly 620-640 for A, B, C, DRB1 and DQB1, roughly 520 for DQA1, over 600 for DPA1, and 400 to 490 for DPB1. A later genetic analysis took genome-wide SNP genotypes for about 55% of the 666 donors and used that subset as a discovery cohort. The study aimed to test whether cataloging public T cell receptors could reveal signatures of past pathogen exposure. HLA typing included class I and class II loci at four-digit resolution. Among some 400 genotyped donors of the cohort, an average of about 220,000 unique TCR beta nucleotide sequences was sequenced per donor, of which roughly 18% were non-productive. Along with the approximately 600-subject first cohort, a separate validation cohort of over a hundred different subjects was used. Donor age, sex, ethnicity and CMV serostatus were compiled alongside the repertoire data. A handful of DR-DQ haplotypes were handled as single units for association and clustering because linkage in the cohort was strong. All discovery cohort repertoires had been generated on a single sequencing platform. In the later analysis, no new phenotypic data were used to find candidate immune exposures; instead, reliance was placed on TCR beta sequences and their occurrence across donors. An earlier analysis of fewer than 700 of the donors applied high-throughput TCR beta sequencing to assess whether each TCR beta V gene segment acted as functional or pseudogenic. The study profiled the T cell repertoires of 500 to 800 subjects by immunosequencing and related them to cytomegalovirus serostatus.

Results the study describes overall, beyond this receptor: According to a later genetic analysis, donors in an Asian-associated ancestry cluster had fewer N-insertions in productive TCRs than the roughly 700-donor mean. Linkage disequilibrium might explain the correlated functional status among segregating V segments, but an unknown experimental factor could not be ruled out. The authors suggested that the approach could potentially be extended to other disease states and immunological phenotypes. In a later analysis, HLA-associated TCR beta chains were found to be more clonally expanded and to have lower generation probabilities than equally common non-associated chains. In an earlier analysis of a few hundred of the donors, most TCR beta V segments were observed in productive rearrangements about 87% or about 30% of the time, broadly matching IMGT annotations. The cohort was sequenced for TCR beta chains only, and without alpha or paired-chain data the features that could be detected were limited. Because some donors lacked HLA typing at each locus, the association tests relied only on the typed subset. Across donors, most TCR sequences were observed very rarely, whereas some public TCRs were present in many individuals. A later analysis associated 15,000 or so TCR beta sequences with specific HLA alleles at a false discovery rate of 0.05. In a later analysis, TCR association rates were found to vary across HLA loci, with the most associated TCRs seen for DRB1 alleles and the fewest for HLA-C alleles. A later analysis found that most CMV-associated TCR beta chains appeared HLA-restricted, with HLA associations seemingly driven largely by CMV exposure. A further reported finding was that TCR beta sequences accurately predicted the HLA-A and HLA-B alleles for most subjects in the first cohort. A cluster of highly shared sequence variants was judged likely to represent a technical artifact of the sequencing pipeline. CMV serostatus was the only immune exposure information available for the cohort. The presence/absence analyses assumed that sequencing depth was roughly uniform across donors, and that assumption may not be true. A later genetic analysis associated a missense DCLRE1C variant with V-gene and J-gene trimming of TCR beta chains, and an independent cohort replicated the association. The classifier was reported to diagnose cytomegalovirus status with high specificity and sensitivity in both the original cohort and the validation cohort. A later analysis reported that several top co-occurrence clusters appeared linked to parvovirus B19, influenza, CMV and Epstein-Barr virus. The study gave a list of over 150 TCR beta chains associated with cytomegalovirus. When HLA alleles, especially DR and DQ, strongly co-occurred, attributing TCR associations to individual alleles was difficult. In vitro tests confirmed that three of the cytomegalovirus-associated TCR beta chains recognize cytomegalovirus antigens. Approximately 18 rarely observed V segments, including chromosome 9 orphons, were excluded from the earlier analysis of several hundred of the donors because counts were too low.

Libraries were built with the immunoSEQ multiplex PCR assay. For the multiplex PCR, a mixture combining 60 forward primers for TCR Vbeta segments and 13 reverse primers for TCR Jbeta segments was used. Amplification of the CDR3 region of rearranged TCR beta genes was performed with a multiplex PCR assay on genomic DNA. Amplified TCR beta libraries were sequenced as 87-base-pair reads on the Illumina HiSeq System. From the authors' description of their analysis: Across the 600 to 700 repertoires, a later analysis counted 60 million to 90 million unique TCR beta chains, some 11 million of which were shared by at least two donors. A nearest-neighbor algorithm error-corrected the raw reads and collapsed the reads into unique sequences, merging closely related sequences to remove PCR and sequencing errors. To assign V, D and J gene segments, CDR3 sequences were aligned to IMGT reference sequences. Each retained sequence needed at least a six-nucleotide match to both a V gene segment and a J gene segment. Rearrangements were classified as productive when the CDR3 lacked stop codons and remained in frame with V and J, and all other rearrangements were classified as non-productive. CDR3 was defined by IMGT convention, running from the second conserved V-encoded cysteine to the conserved J-encoded phenylalanine. The earlier analysis of about 610 of the donors excluded sequences that lacked an unambiguous match to a single V gene segment. In an earlier analysis of 587 of the donors, V segments were called functional above 56.7% productive rearrangements and were called segregating when the between-donor standard deviation exceeded 5%. A statistical classification framework was built to diagnose cytomegalovirus status from the catalog of TCR beta chain sequences. A later analysis assigned V and J genes by comparing TCR nucleotide sequences with IMGT/GENE-DB human TR gene sequences. Using the TCRdist pipeline, a later analysis assigned CDR3 sequences along with most-parsimonious VDJ recombination scenarios. In a later analysis, each TCR beta chain was defined by its CDR3 amino acid sequence together with its V-gene family, and reads lacking a unique V-gene family were excluded. In a later analysis, around 600 highly shared, low-generation-probability nucleotide sequences were removed to address suspected cross-contamination and a sequencing artifact. A later analysis calculated a clonal expansion index for each public chain from normalized within-repertoire ranks of inferred template counts. In a later analysis, generation probabilities were computed with a VDJ recombination model fitted to out-of-frame rearrangements, and the resulting probabilities were checked against IGoR. A later analysis scored TCR-TCR, TCR-HLA and TCR-CMV co-occurrence with hypergeometric tests, applying a repertoire-size bias correction to TCR pairs. To estimate false discovery rates, a later analysis permuted the HLA or CMV assignments 20 times. In a later analysis, co-occurring TCRs were grouped with DBSCAN, and TCRdist sequence similarity was added when clustering was performed within HLA-allele-positive subsets. Repertoires with fewer than 30,000 or more than 120,000 public chains, plus five repertoires with anomalous nucleotide sharing, were excluded from co-occurrence clustering. TCRdb re-hosts the immuneACCESS table, in-frame sequences only. Its copies lack some clones; in the studies checked, an unresolved V gene accounts for under half of them, and the cause for the rest is not known. The V and J calls and clone size come from that table; D and trimming were worked out from the DNA. This sample gives about 180,000 clones in total; around 80% of them show up just once. The top ten constitute more than 2.5% of the sample.

This TCR came from a female donor in good health and CMV-seronegative. The sequenced material came from PBMCs.

CDR3 loop: CASSKGLGETQYF. The nucleotide sequence is given as TGTGCCAGCAGCAAGGGACTTGGAGAGACCCAGTACTTC. In this chain, TRBV11-2 is recombined with TRBJ2-5; perhaps TRBD2 is the D gene, with 6 bases matching. CDR1 and CDR2, per the germline V gene, are SGHAT and FQNNGV. Including the terminal cysteine and phenylalanine, the CDR3 comprises 13 residues. The only DNA kept is the CDR3, 39 bases in frame from the first base. Trimming at the junction amounts to 5 bases on V and 4 bases on J, and the germline ends lie 11 bases apart. With the rest looked up from the reference TRBV11-2 and TRBJ2-5 genes rather than sequenced, the full variable domain is EAGVAQSPRYKIIEKRQSVAFWCNPISGHATLYWYQQILGQGPKLLIQFQNNGVVDDSQLPKDRFSAERLKGVDSTLKIQPAKLEDSAVYLCASSKGLGETQYFGPGTRLLVL.